This TCR beta chain was identified during a study of CD8 T cells in ankylosing spondylitis. Study outcomes and limitations: Characteristic, it appeared, of ankylosing spondylitis blood was a TCR beta motif of seven or eight highly homologous variants.

In the case of this clonotype: The antigen is not known.

The CDR3 runs 17 residues. Trimming cost V 4 bases and J 7 bases; bases outside gene matches: 13. Germline values: CDR1 LGHDT, CDR2 YNNKEL (reference sequence). TCRdb re-derived calls from the 5' RACE reads in MiXCR, one entry per CDR3 protein. The sample consists of 700,000 or so distinct CDR3 sequences, around 19% of them appearing once. The sequence was obtained from a male donor with ankylosing spondylitis. The sequenced sample consisted of blood, either unsorted or a sorted T cell fraction (not recorded which). The rearrangement uses TRBV3-1 and TRBJ2-1, with TRBD1 matching 10 bases. CDR3 protein: CASSLSGTGVKRNEQFF. The CDR3 nucleotides are TGTGCCAGCAGCCTCTCCGGGACAGGGGTCAAGCGGAATGAGCAGTTCTTC.